Presented here are 11 T cell receptor beta chains from one specimen sequenced in a study of shared T cell receptors in the human thymus. Libraries were prepared by immunoSEQ multiplex PCR; TCRdb keeps only in-frame clonotypes and omits some of them. This table holds hundreds of thousands of clones, roughly 85% found once. The sample was also reused in another study, on human thymus T cells.

Sequencing was performed on thymocytes. The source is a girl under three years old with a congenital heart defect.

The chain couples TRBV10-3 to TRBJ1-1; perhaps TRBD1 as D (6 bases). Germline CDR1 and CDR2: ENHRY and SYGVKD. The V end lost 2 bases, the J end lost 4 bases, and 17 bases lay between the germline ends. CDR3 length equals 16 residues. The CDR3 reads CAISETDRLRLTEAFF. CDR3 DNA: TGTGCCATCAGTGAGACCGACAGGCTTCGACTCACTGAAGCTTTCTTT.

The V gene is TRBV4-1, the J gene TRBJ1-1; D is unclear. The CDR3 length is 14 residues. Trimming removed 1 base at V and 4 bases at J, with 10 bases between. The germline CDR1 and CDR2 sequences are MGHRA and YSYEKL. The CDR3 loop reads CASSQVRESTEAFF. The CDR3 nucleotides are TGCGCCAGCAGCCAAGTGAGGGAGTCCACTGAAGCTTTCTTT.

The table lists this clone with a count of one. V and J are TRBV10-1 and TRBJ1-6; TRBD1 matches 7 bases. Germline V gene sequence: CDR1 WNHNN, CDR2 SYGVQD (reference sequence). The CDR3 covers 18 residues. V shed 1 base and J 5 bases; nucleotides not matched to a gene: 11. CDR3 nucleotide sequence: TGCGCCAGCAGTGAGTGGGGCAATCAGGGGGGAAATAATTCACCCCTCCACTTT. Protein sequence: CASSEWGNQGGNNSPLHF.

The V call is TRBV5-1, the J call TRBJ2-7, with TRBD2 identical over 7 bases. V was clipped by 5 bases and J by 3 bases; unmatched bases: 5. The germline CDR1 and CDR2 sequences are SGHRS and YFSETQ. CDR3 length: 13 amino acids. In DNA, the CDR3 is TGCGCCAGCAGTTATTGGGGGGGCTACGAGCAGTACTTC. This sequence encodes CASSYWGGYEQYF.

This clone was counted once. CDR3 sequence reads: CASSHRQGSGELFF. The CDR3 coding sequence is TGTGCCAGCAGTCACCGACAGGGTTCCGGGGAGCTGTTTTTT. The chain combines TRBV27 with TRBJ2-2; 7 bases match TRBD1. The V segment lost 5 bases and the J segment 6 bases; nucleotides outside the gene matches: 6. The germline V gene encodes CDR1 MNHEY and CDR2 SMNVEV (reference sequence). This CDR3 is built from 14 residues.

The chain carries TRBV27 and TRBJ2-1, with 7 bases that match TRBD2. The J segment lost 2 bases and the V segment lost 1 base, leaving 8 bases of the junction unmatched. This CDR3 is built from 17 residues. Germline loops: CDR1 MNHEY, CDR2 SMNVEV (reference sequence). The CDR3 is CASSLWGSGITYNEQFF. CDR3 coding DNA: TGTGCCAGCAGTTTATGGGGAAGCGGGATTACCTACAATGAGCAGTTCTTC.

J is TRBJ1-1 and V is TRBV14; possible D gene TRBD1, 5 bases. The ends were cut back, 3 bases at V and 4 bases at J, with 12 bases in the middle. The CDR3 has 14 amino acids. The germline CDR1 and CDR2 sequences are SGHDN and FVKESK. The CDR3 DNA follows: TGTGCCAGCAGCCAGGGGCGGGGTGGCACTGAAGCTTTCTTT. Translation gives CASSQGRGGTEAFF.

The CDR3 sequence is CASSLERGPNYGYTF. The CDR3 nucleotides read TGCGCCAGCAGCTTGGAAAGGGGGCCCAATTATGGCTACACCTTC. This chain connects TRBV5-1 to TRBJ1-2; TRBD1 matches at 7 bases. The V and J ends lost 0 bases and 5 bases, in that order; junction bases with no gene match: 7. Germline V lookup: CDR1 SGHRS, CDR2 YFSETQ. The CDR3 consists of 15 residues. The whole variable domain, filled in from reference TRBV5-1 and TRBJ1-2, reads KAGVTQTPRYLIKTRGQQVTLSCSPISGHRSVSWYQQTPGQGLQFLFEYFSETQRNKGNFPGRFSGRQFSNSRSEMNVSTLELGDSALYLCASSLERGPNYGYTFGSGTRLTVV.

This clone was detected only a few times. The chain has TRBV28 and TRBJ1-5; D gene ambiguous. The V gene lost 8 bases and the J gene lost 10 bases, with 3 bases spanning the gap. This CDR3 comprises 8 residues. CDR1 MDHEN and CDR2 SYDVKM come from the germline V gene. The CDR3 spells CASGPQHF. The CDR3 nucleotides are TGTGCCAGCGGCCCCCAGCATTTT.

V usage is TRBV2 and J usage is TRBJ2-7; 11 bases agree with TRBD2. Germline V gene sequence: CDR1 SNHLY, CDR2 FYNNEI. Trimming took 1 base from V and 0 from J; bases not matched to a gene: 5. The CDR3 consists of 17 residues. CDR3 amino acids: CASSEGLTSGSSYEQYF. In DNA form, the CDR3 reads TGTGCCAGCAGTGAAGGTCTCACTAGCGGGAGCTCCTACGAGCAGTACTTC. Filled out from reference TRBV2 and TRBJ2-7, the complete variable domain reads EPEVTQTPSHQVTQMGQEVILRCVPISNHLYFYWYRQILGQKVEFLVSFYNNEISEKSEIFDDQFSVERPDGSNFTLKIRSTKLEDSAMYFCASSEGLTSGSSYEQYFGPGTRLTVT.

The chain combines TRBV7-9 with TRBJ1-1, with a possible D match to TRBD1 (5 bases). V lost 2 bases to trimming and J lost 10 bases, with 26 bases between them. The germline V gene encodes CDR1 SEHNR and CDR2 FQNEAQ (reference sequence). The CDR3 loop spans 17 amino acids. The CDR3, as DNA: TGTGCCAGCAGCTTATCTACTCGTCGGCCCCCACGGGGGAGAGCTTTCTTT. Protein sequence: CASSLSTRRPPRGRAFF.